This entry is about one TCR beta chain. The authors prepared the TCRbeta library with unique molecular identifiers. TCRdb reanalysed the PCR reads using MiXCR and keeps one entry per CDR3 protein. Counted here are 200,000 to 250,000 distinct CDR3 sequences, approximately 10% occurring once; the ten biggest clones make up over 5.5%. V lost 6 bases and J 4 bases, leaving 19 bases between the germline ends. This CDR3 is 17 amino acids long. This specimen belongs to a study of T-cell reconstitution after alpha-beta-depleted transplantation in children. The chain recombines TRBV12-3 or TRBV12-4 with TRBJ2-6; TRBD2 is a possible D gene (7 bases). The source material was PBMCs from the stem cell graft donor, sampled from the stem cell graft. The clonotype comes from a human donor who donated a stem cell graft to a child with acute lymphoblastic leukemia. The CDR3, as DNA: TGTGCCAGCAGACCTGGGGGGGGGCGTACGGGGGCCAACGTCCTGACTTTC. Its translation: CASRPGGGRTGANVLTF.